The 5 T cell receptor beta chains reported below all come from one sample, sequenced in a study of blood T cell repertoires in COVID-19. Assay used: immunoSEQ multiplex PCR; TCRdb lists only in-frame clones, some missing. In the table there are roughly 200,000 clones, nearly 90% of which are singletons. The material sequenced was peripheral blood. These receptors all come from a man aged 55 to 70 with active or convalescent COVID-19.

V gene TRBV5-1 combines with J gene TRBJ2-7; 9 nucleotides line up with TRBD1. After removal of 3 bases from V and 1 base from J, the junction contained 5 bases not matched to a gene. This CDR3 comprises 15 residues. Germline V gene lookup returns CDR1 SGHRS and CDR2 YFSETQ. CDR3 protein: CASSSSGTGSYEQYF. In DNA, the CDR3 is TGCGCCAGCAGCTCGTCCGGGACAGGGTCCTACGAGCAGTACTTC.

The CDR3 DNA follows: TGTGCCAGCAGCCCCAGGGTGAATAGCTATGGCTACACCTTC. Encoded protein: CASSPRVNSYGYTF. V and J are TRBV7-2 and TRBJ1-2, with D possibly TRBD1 on 5 matching bases. The V gene lost 5 bases and the J gene lost 4 bases, with 14 bases spanning the gap. The CDR3 length is 14 residues. The germline CDR1 and CDR2 sequences are SGHTA and FQGNSA.

The V call is TRBV4-2, the J call TRBJ2-5; 8 positions match TRBD2. Trimming cost V 4 bases and J 3 bases; bases outside gene matches: 4. CDR3 size: 14 residues. CDR1 is LGHNA and CDR2 is YNFKEQ in the germline V gene. CDR3 coding DNA: TGTGCCAGCAGCCTTCGGGGGGGTAAAGAGACCCAGTACTTC. It is translated as CASSLRGGKETQYF.

The rearrangement links TRBV9 to TRBJ2-5; 14 nucleotides align to TRBD2. In germline, CDR1 is SGDLS, CDR2 YYNGEE. V lost 4 bases, J lost 5 bases, and 7 bases stayed unmatched. The CDR3 is 16 residues long. This CDR3 reads CASSLTSGGAWETQYF. The CDR3 coding sequence is TGTGCCAGCAGCCTGACTAGCGGGGGGGCCTGGGAGACCCAGTACTTC.

This chain uses TRBV19 with TRBJ1-1, with 10 positions matching TRBD1. Per the germline V gene, CDR1 is LNHDA and CDR2 is SQIVND (reference sequence). The length of the CDR3 is 15 residues. After removal of 3 bases from V and 10 bases from J, the junction contained 11 bases not matched to a gene. Here the CDR3 reads CASSIGPGTGVGAFF. The CDR3 bases are TGTGCCAGTAGTATCGGTCCCGGGACAGGGGTTGGAGCTTTCTTT.